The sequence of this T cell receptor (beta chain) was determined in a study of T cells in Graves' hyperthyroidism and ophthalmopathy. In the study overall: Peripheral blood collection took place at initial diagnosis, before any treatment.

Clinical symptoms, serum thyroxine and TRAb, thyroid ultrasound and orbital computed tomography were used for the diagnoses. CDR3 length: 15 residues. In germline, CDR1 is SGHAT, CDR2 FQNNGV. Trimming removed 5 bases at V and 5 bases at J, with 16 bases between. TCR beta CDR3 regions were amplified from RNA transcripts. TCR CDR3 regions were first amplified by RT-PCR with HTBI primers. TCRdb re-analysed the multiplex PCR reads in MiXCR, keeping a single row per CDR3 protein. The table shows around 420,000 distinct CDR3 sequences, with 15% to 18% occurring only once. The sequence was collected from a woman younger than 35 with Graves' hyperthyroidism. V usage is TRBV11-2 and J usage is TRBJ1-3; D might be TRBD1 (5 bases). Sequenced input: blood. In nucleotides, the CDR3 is TGTGCCAGCAGCCTAGGGACCGTTTCCCGAAACACCATATATTTT. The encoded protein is CASSLGTVSRNTIYF.